This T cell receptor (beta chain) was sequenced during a study of blood T cell repertoires in COVID-19. The CDR3 is made up of 15 amino acids. V was clipped by 4 bases and J by 5 bases; unmatched bases: 8. The V gene's germline CDR1 is SNHLY and CDR2 FYNNEI. Sequenced by immunoSEQ multiplex PCR; TCRdb stores in-frame clones only, minus some. The data hold 200,000 to 300,000 clones, with 82% observed a single time. This clone was observed once. The V and J genes are TRBV2 and TRBJ2-7, with 10 nucleotides matching TRBD2. The material sequenced was peripheral blood. The receptor was derived from a young woman with acute or convalescent COVID-19. The CDR3 nucleotides read TGTGCCAGCAGTGCCCCGGGACTAGCGCCCCACGAGCAGTACTTC. The encoded protein is CASSAPGLAPHEQYF.